Sequencing of this T cell receptor (beta chain) was carried out in a study of identical twins. This clonotype was observed a few times. Per the germline V gene, CDR1 is SGHRS and CDR2 is YFSETQ. J was trimmed by 5 bases and V by 1 base; bases with no gene match: 6. CDR3 size: 15 residues. Via MiXCR, TCRdb re-called the 5' RACE reads, giving one row per CDR3 protein. The table includes 250,000 or so distinct CDR3 sequences, approximately 7.3% detected once. These data are also associated with another study on yellow fever vaccine responses in identical twins.

The source material was CD8+ T cells sorted from blood. The rearrangement joins TRBV5-1 to TRBJ2-5; TRBD2 agrees at 9 bases. This TCR was recovered from a woman between 18 and 30 years old in good health. The CDR3 DNA is TGCGCCAGCAGCTTGTTCCCTAGCGGGGATGAGACCCAGTACTTC. This translates into CASSLFPSGDETQYF.